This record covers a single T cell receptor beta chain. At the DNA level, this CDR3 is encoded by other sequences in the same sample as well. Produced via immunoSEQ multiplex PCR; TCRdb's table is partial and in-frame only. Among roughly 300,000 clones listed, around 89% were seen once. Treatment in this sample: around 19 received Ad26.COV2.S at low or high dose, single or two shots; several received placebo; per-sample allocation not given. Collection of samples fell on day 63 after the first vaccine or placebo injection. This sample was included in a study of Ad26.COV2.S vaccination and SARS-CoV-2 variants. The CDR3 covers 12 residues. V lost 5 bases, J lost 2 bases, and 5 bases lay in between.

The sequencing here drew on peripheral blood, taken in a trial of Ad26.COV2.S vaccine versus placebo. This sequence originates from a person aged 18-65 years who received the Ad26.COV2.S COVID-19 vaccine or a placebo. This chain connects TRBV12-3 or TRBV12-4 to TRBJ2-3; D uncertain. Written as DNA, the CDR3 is TGTGCCAGCAGTCCAACCACAGATACGCAGTATTTT. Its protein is CASSPTTDTQYF.